The present entry profiles one T cell receptor (beta chain) with its context. Within 2 weeks of study entry, exposed participants had contacted a PCR-confirmed or clinician-diagnosed COVID-19 case. The germline gives CDR1 MNHEY, CDR2 SVGAGI. V was cut by 8 bases and J by 12 bases, with 14 bases left in between. The CDR3 covers 12 residues. This specimen comes from a study of blood T cell repertoires in COVID-19. Turning to the study itself: The origin of the acute and convalescent COVID-19 samples was the United States, Italy and Spain.

As originally analysed: Estimated nucleated cell counts came from reference gene primer amplification. Clones were sequenced by immunoSEQ multiplex PCR, and TCRdb holds only the in-frame ones, with some missing. V and J calls and clone size come straight from that table; D and trimming were deduced from the DNA. The sample lists a few hundred thousand clones, approximately 85% occurring once. The clonotype comes from a woman in her forties or fifties who had been exposed to COVID-19. Specimen: PBMCs or T cells enriched from blood (not recorded which). The V and J genes are TRBV6-5 and TRBJ1-6, with a tentative D call TRBD1 (5 bases). In DNA form, the CDR3 reads TGTGCCAGCCGGGGGAGGGAAGGACCCCTCCACTTT. It translates to CASRGREGPLHF.